The source of this T cell receptor beta chain is a study of monozygotic twins with inflammatory bowel disease. Skipping T cell sorting, the study isolated total RNA directly from whole blood. Germline V CDR1 and CDR2: SGHDN, FVKESK. The CDR3 extends over 19 amino acids. In regard to this clonotype: Antigen unknown.

TCRdb re-called the 5' RACE reads and shows each CDR3 protein once, DNA omitted. Recorded for this sample: about 380,000 distinct CDR3 sequences. Overall study results and limits: Patients got different immunosuppressive treatments, which may have made their repertoires more variable. IBD patients had lower TCRbeta diversity (inverse Simpson) than healthy co-twins. Clonotype overlap with others was lower in IBD patients than in healthy twins, a difference that was greatest with disease activity.

The receptor comes from a human donor with ulcerative colitis or Crohn's disease, or a healthy co-twin of an affected twin (not recorded which). Sequenced input: blood. The J gene is TRBJ1-2, the V gene TRBV14. CDR3 region: CASSQDRSGMGPSNYGYTF. The full variable domain, rest sourced from reference TRBV14 and TRBJ1-2, is EAGVTQFPSHSVIEKGQTVTLRCDPISGHDNLYWYRRVMGKEIKFLLHFVKESKQDESGMPNNRFLAERTGGTYSTLKVQPAELEDSGVYFCASSQDRSGMGPSNYGYTFGSGTRLTVV.